The rows below give T cell receptor beta chains drawn from one sample of a study of cytomegalovirus exposure and HLA in healthy donors. Some clones are missing from TCRdb's copy, which holds only in-frame ones; the method was immunoSEQ multiplex PCR. The sample holds approximately 250,000 clones, about three quarters seen once. The sequenced sample was PBMCs. The receptor source for this set is a boy younger than 18 in good health and CMV-seronegative. Both conserved end residues are part of each CDR3. The order of the fields is V gene, J gene, CDR3 protein.

TRBV29-1	TRBJ1-2	CSVDGGGNYGYTF
TRBV6-1	TRBJ2-2	CASKRSTGELFF
TRBV10-3	TRBJ2-3	CAISESSQGSTDTQYF
TRBV5-4	TRBJ2-5	CASSLQGETQYF
TRBV9	TRBJ1-3	CASSVGGTGNSGNTIYF
TRBV5-1	TRBJ2-1	CASSFVTISSYNEQFF
TRBV5-4	TRBJ2-7	CASSTHGTGVNEQYF
TRBV10-1	TRBJ2-3	CASTPGVGSTDTQYF
TRBV25-1	TRBJ2-1	CASSEYIREGRNEQFF
TRBV6-1	TRBJ1-5	CASSVQQGPQPQHF
TRBV7-8	TRBJ1-2	CASSLGGSRAGYPF
TRBV14	TRBJ2-2	CASSPRDRGYTGELFF
TRBV19	TRBJ2-3	CASVSDTPRPDTQYF
TRBV6-5	TRBJ1-4	CASSPGEKLFF
TRBV25-1	TRBJ2-2	CASSAQGAGELFF